This TCR beta chain emerged from a study of T cells in Graves' hyperthyroidism and ophthalmopathy. Germline CDR1 and CDR2: KGHSH and LQKENI. The CDR3 contains 14 residues. V trimming: 5 bases; J trimming: 6 bases; junction bases outside the gene matches: 7. This clonotype was observed a few times. The antigen is not known. General study results and limits: Stable hyperthyroidism was separated from ophthalmopathy by a model based on 13 V-J features.

Stable disease denoted Graves' hyperthyroidism without ophthalmopathy progression within 18 months. From RNA transcripts, TCR beta CDR3 regions were amplified. HTBI primers were used for first-round RT-PCR of the TCR CDR3. One entry per CDR3 protein results from TCRdb running MiXCR on the multiplex PCR reads. The sample holds about 560,000 distinct CDR3 sequences; over 15% are singletons and the top ten take 15% to 20%. The chain has TRBV18 and TRBJ1-2, with 9 bases matching TRBD1. Sequencing was done on a sample of blood. The clonotype was recovered from a woman aged 18-35 years with Graves' hyperthyroidism. Here the CDR3 reads CASSRDRAGDGYTF. The CDR3 DNA sequence: TGTGCCAGCTCAAGGGACAGGGCAGGGGATGGCTACACCTTC.